These 27 T cell receptor beta chains were sequenced from one sample in a study of blood T cell repertoires in COVID-19 (dated by TCRdb to about 2020). Receptor libraries were prepared by the immunoSEQ multiplex PCR assay. The source is immuneACCESS, and TCRdb retained only in-frame sequences with V and J called. Part of the clones is not carried over; for the studies checked, unresolved V genes explain less than half of this, and the remainder is unexplained. The table for this sample lists tens of thousands of clones; 70% to 85% of them were counted only once. Approximately 3.5% of the sample belongs to the ten largest clones. The sequenced material came from peripheral blood. Every receptor here comes from a man aged 60 to 75 with acute or convalescent COVID-19.

The V gene is TRBV28, the J gene TRBJ1-2; the D gene is possibly TRBD1 (5 bases). Deletions cut 6 bases from V and 8 bases from J, with 13 bases between. The CDR3 spans 12 residues. Germline CDR1 reads MDHEN; CDR2 reads SYDVKM. CDR3 sequence reads: CASRSGWTGYTF. In nucleotides, the CDR3 is TGTGCCAGCAGGTCAGGGTGGACGGGCTACACCTTC.

The chain's CDR3 is CASSIPANEKLFF. CDR3 coding DNA: TGTGCCAGTAGTATACCGGCTAATGAAAAACTGTTTTTT. The chain employs TRBV19 and TRBJ1-4, with no clear D. The CDR3 is 13 residues long. CDR1 is LNHDA, CDR2 SQIVND, per germline (reference sequence). The germline V and J ends were trimmed by 2 bases and 3 bases, with 4 bases remaining between them.

This chain connects TRBV19 to TRBJ2-7; maybe TRBD1 (6 bases). The V and J ends lost 3 bases and 3 bases respectively, with 9 bases between them. This CDR3 spans 13 amino acids. Germline loops: CDR1 LNHDA, CDR2 SQIVND (reference sequence). CDR3 sequence reads: CASSIRDNYEQYF. CDR3 DNA: TGTGCCAGTAGTATCCGGGACAACTACGAGCAGTACTTC.

This clone was seen more than once but under ten times. The chain links TRBV7-2 to TRBJ2-1; no firm D call. CDR3 size: 11 residues. Trimming cost V 4 bases and J 7 bases, with 5 bases left between them. The germline CDR1 and CDR2 sequences are SGHTA and FQGNSA. This chain's CDR3 is CASSSSNEQFF. The CDR3 region has the DNA TGTGCCAGCAGCTCATCAAATGAGCAGTTCTTC.

This sequence joins TRBV7-2 and TRBJ2-2; D unclear. The CDR3 sequence is 13 residues long. Germline CDR1 is SGHTA and CDR2 is FQGNSA. V was shortened by 5 bases and J by 3 bases, with 7 bases between the two germline ends. The CDR3 region has the DNA TGTGCCAGCAGCCCTTACTACACCGGGGAGCTGTTTTTT. Translated: CASSPYYTGELFF.

A single count supports this clone. The chain has TRBV5-3 and TRBJ1-6; D is undetermined. TRBV5-3 is recorded as an ORF, its role being uncertain. The CDR3 consists of 14 residues. The V and J ends lost 2 bases and 7 bases respectively, with 10 bases between them. The CDR3 DNA reads TGTGCCAGAAGCTTTAACAACGGGAATTCACCCCTCCACTTT. Translated, it gives CARSFNNGNSPLHF.

In nucleotides, the CDR3 is TGTGCCAGTAGTATAGTAGGTTGGCAGGGTCAGCCCCAGCATTTT. Translated, it gives CASSIVGWQGQPQHF. The V gene is TRBV19, the J gene TRBJ1-5; perhaps TRBD1 as D (5 bases). The V gene lost 1 base and the J gene lost 6 bases, with 13 bases spanning the gap. This CDR3 region has 15 residues. Germline V gene sequence: CDR1 LNHDA, CDR2 SQIVND (reference sequence).

V is TRBV7-8 and J is TRBJ2-7; 7 positions agree with TRBD1. The V and J ends lost 5 bases and 0 bases, in that order; junction bases with no gene match: 10. Germline V gene data show CDR1 as SGHVS and CDR2 as FQNEAQ. This CDR3 spans 16 amino acids. This CDR3 reads CASSRPYGDSSYEQYF. For the CDR3, the DNA is TGTGCCAGCAGCCGTCCATATGGGGACAGCTCCTACGAGCAGTACTTC.

The chain is built from TRBV5-1 and TRBJ2-1; a possible D gene is TRBD2 (6 bases). Germline V lookup: CDR1 SGHRS, CDR2 YFSETQ. The V end was cut by 0 bases, the J end by 5 bases, with 12 bases between. The CDR3 covers 15 residues. As DNA, the CDR3 is TGCGCCAGCAGCTTGGCCACGGGGGTCCACAATGAGCAGTTCTTC. Its protein is CASSLATGVHNEQFF. Based on the CDR3 plus reference TRBV5-1 and TRBJ2-1, the full variable domain is KAGVTQTPRYLIKTRGQQVTLSCSPISGHRSVSWYQQTPGQGLQFLFEYFSETQRNKGNFPGRFSGRQFSNSRSEMNVSTLELGDSALYLCASSLATGVHNEQFFGPGTRLTVL.

This sequence joins TRBV6-4 and TRBJ2-1; the D is unclear. Looked up from germline, CDR1 is MRHNA and CDR2 is SNTAGT. V lost 3 bases and J 6 bases, leaving 15 bases between the germline ends. The CDR3 has 15 amino acids. CDR3 bases: TGTGCCAGCAGTGAAATCGACTTCCCGGGCAATGAGCAGTTCTTC. This sequence encodes CASSEIDFPGNEQFF.

The chain couples TRBV30 to TRBJ2-7, with 9 bases identical to TRBD1. This CDR3 region has 14 residues. Trimming removed 6 bases from V and 6 bases from J; junction bases left unmatched: 12. Germline loops: CDR1 GTSNPN, CDR2 SVGIG (reference sequence). This chain's CDR3 is CACQNRDRVVEQYF. CDR3 DNA sequence: TGTGCCTGCCAAAACCGGGACAGGGTGGTCGAGCAGTACTTC.

The V call is TRBV4-1, the J call TRBJ2-5, with D possibly being TRBD1 (6 bases). There are 14 residues in the CDR3. The V end lost 1 base, the J end lost 5 bases, and 11 bases lay between the germline ends. Germline V gene sequence: CDR1 MGHRA, CDR2 YSYEKL. The CDR3 here is CASSQGLGHETQYF. In nucleotides, the CDR3 is TGCGCCAGCAGCCAAGGTTTGGGACACGAGACCCAGTACTTC.

This clone was counted a single time. The chain recombines TRBV9 with TRBJ2-1, with D unclear. V was shortened by 0 bases and J by 0 bases, with 10 bases between the two germline ends. The CDR3 extends over 16 amino acids. CDR1 and CDR2 from the germline V gene are SGDLS and YYNGEE. CDR3 coding DNA: TGTGCCAGCAGCGTAGCTCCAGCGAGCTCCTACAATGAGCAGTTCTTC. Protein sequence: CASSVAPASSYNEQFF.

The chain uses TRBV29-1 and TRBJ2-1; 11 bases match TRBD2. V lost 8 bases, J lost 9 bases, and 6 bases stayed unmatched. CDR3 length equals 12 residues. Per germline, CDR1 SQVTM and CDR2 ANQGSEA. CDR3 in amino acids: CSTLLAGVEQFF. The DNA for the CDR3 is TGCAGCACCTTACTAGCGGGAGTTGAGCAGTTCTTC.

V and J are TRBV7-9 and TRBJ2-5; D is possibly TRBD1 (5 bases). Germline V CDR1 and CDR2: SEHNR, FQNEAQ (reference sequence). The V and J ends lost 1 base and 5 bases respectively, with 14 bases between them. This CDR3 has 15 amino acids. CDR3 sequence: CASSLEGSKGETQYF. Written as DNA, the CDR3 is TGTGCCAGCAGCTTAGAAGGCTCTAAGGGGGAGACCCAGTACTTC.

V and J are TRBV28 and TRBJ1-4; 9 positions agree with TRBD1. V gave up 2 bases and J gave up 0 bases; unmatched junction bases: 13. The CDR3 is 20 amino acids. The germline gives CDR1 MDHEN, CDR2 SYDVKM. CDR3 in DNA: TGTGCCAGCAGTTTACCCCGGACAGGGGAAGTACTTGCAACTAATGAAAAACTGTTTTTT. This sequence encodes CASSLPRTGEVLATNEKLFF.

The chain is built from TRBV5-4 and TRBJ2-1; weak D call: TRBD2 (6 bases). The germline V gene encodes CDR1 SGHNT and CDR2 YYREEE (reference sequence). The CDR3 has 16 residues. The V end lost 4 bases, the J end lost 1 base, and 15 bases lay between the germline ends. CDR3 nucleotide sequence: TGTGCCAGCAGCCTGACCGGCGGGGTTTCCTACAATGAGCAGTTCTTC. Translation: CASSLTGGVSYNEQFF.

J is TRBJ1-6 and V is TRBV11-2; maybe TRBD1 (5 bases). CDR1 and CDR2 from the germline V gene are SGHAT and FQNNGV. V was clipped by 0 bases and J by 2 bases, with 11 bases between them. CDR3 length: 17 amino acids. The CDR3 DNA reads as TGTGCCAGCAGCTTAGATTCGTGGGGCGCCTATAATTCACCCCTCCACTTT. Translated, it gives CASSLDSWGAYNSPLHF.

The genes are TRBV9 and TRBJ2-5; TRBD1 aligns across 9 bases. There are 14 residues in the CDR3. CDR1 and CDR2 from the germline V gene are SGDLS and YYNGEE. J lost 5 bases, V lost 3 bases, and 5 bases had no gene match. The CDR3 here is CASSEGQGLETQYF. The CDR3 DNA follows: TGTGCCAGCAGCGAGGGACAGGGTTTGGAGACCCAGTACTTC.

The V gene is TRBV7-2, the J gene TRBJ2-3; D not resolved. The CDR3 is 13 amino acids. Germline assignment: CDR1 SGHTA and CDR2 FQGNSA. Trimming took off 3 bases at V and 6 bases at J, with 10 bases between the two ends. Written as DNA, the CDR3 is TGTGCCAGCAGCTTTTGGCGAGCGGATACGCAGTATTTT. This codes for CASSFWRADTQYF.

This chain joins TRBV6-6 and TRBJ2-2; 13 nucleotides line up with TRBD2. The trim removed 5 bases at V and 2 bases at J, leaving 11 bases unmatched. Germline V gene data show CDR1 as MNHNY and CDR2 as SVGAGI (reference sequence). This CDR3 has 19 residues. The CDR3 loop is CASSLAGLAGEGNTGELFF. The CDR3 coding sequence is TGTGCCAGCAGTCTCGCTGGACTAGCGGGAGAAGGAAACACCGGGGAGCTGTTTTTT.

The CDR3 reads CASRLTGGGEQYF. Written as DNA, the CDR3 is TGTGCCAGCAGGCTTACAGGGGGCGGGGAGCAGTACTTC. The rearrangement uses TRBV7-2 and TRBJ2-7; TRBD1 aligns across 9 bases. Germline CDR1 reads SGHTA; CDR2 reads FQGNSA. The ends lost 6 bases at V and 7 bases at J; junction bases unmatched: 7. The CDR3 has 13 amino acids.

CDR3 sequence (DNA): TGTGCCAGCAGCGTAGCTCTGGGTGGGAGTACCGGGGAGCTGTTTTTT. It is translated as CASSVALGGSTGELFF. V gene TRBV9 combines with J gene TRBJ2-2; D perhaps matches TRBD2 (5 bases). The germline V and J ends were trimmed by 0 bases and 5 bases, with 14 bases remaining between them. Germline CDR1 SGDLS, CDR2 YYNGEE. CDR3 length equals 16 residues. The full variable domain, its missing parts supplied by reference TRBV9 and TRBJ2-2, is DSGVTQTPKHLITATGQRVTLRCSPRSGDLSVYWYQQSLDQGLQFLIQYYNGEERAKGNILERFSAQQFPDLHSELNLSSLELGDSALYFCASSVALGGSTGELFFGEGSRLTVL.

CDR3 sequence reads: CASSQDSSYNEQFF. The CDR3 DNA reads TGTGCCAGCAGCCAAGATAGCTCCTACAATGAGCAGTTCTTC. The chain recombines TRBV11-3 with TRBJ2-1; D gene unclear. The CDR3 runs 14 residues. V was shortened by 5 bases and J by 0 bases, with 8 bases between the two germline ends. Germline loops: CDR1 SGHNT, CDR2 YENEEA.

The chain has TRBV7-9 and TRBJ1-5; D gene unclear. CDR1 is SEHNR, CDR2 FQNEAQ, per germline (reference sequence). The CDR3 loop spans 14 amino acids. The V end was cut by 6 bases, the J end by 4 bases, with 13 bases between. CDR3 nucleotides: TGTGCCAGCAGTGCTGCGGGGAAGAATCAGCCCCAGCATTTT. This gives the protein CASSAAGKNQPQHF.

This clone was found a few times. V and J are TRBV7-9 and TRBJ2-5; the D gene is possibly TRBD1 (6 bases). The CDR3 totals 15 residues. Trimming left V 5 bases short and J 4 bases short, with 17 bases between. Germline values: CDR1 SEHNR, CDR2 FQNEAQ (reference sequence). The CDR3 loop is CASSPKNRVGETQYF. In nucleotides, the CDR3 is TGTGCCAGCAGCCCCAAGAACAGGGTGGGAGAGACCCAGTACTTC.

The rearrangement joins TRBV3-1 (or the pseudogene TRBV3-2) to TRBJ1-1; the match to TRBD1 covers 7 bases. With V trimmed by 2 bases and J by 4 bases, 13 bases remained unmatched. This CDR3 comprises 17 residues. Germline lookup yields CDR1 LGHDT and CDR2 YNNKEL (reference sequence). The CDR3 DNA follows: TGTGCCAGCAGCCAATTAGGGGGCCGGCGGCCGGGCACTGAAGCTTTCTTT. Translating gives CASSQLGGRRPGTEAFF.